This entry lists 8 T cell receptor beta chains sequenced from one sample in a study of Ad26.COV2.S vaccination and SARS-CoV-2 variants. Treatment denoted: some 19 received Ad26.COV2.S at low or high dose, single or two shots; 5 received placebo; per-sample allocation not given. Sampling was performed 63 days after the first vaccine or placebo injection. Some clones are missing from TCRdb's copy, which holds only in-frame ones; the method was immunoSEQ multiplex PCR. This table holds about 680,000 clones, about 90% found once. Source: peripheral blood, taken in a trial of Ad26.COV2.S vaccine versus placebo. All receptors come from a person aged 18-60 years who received the Ad26.COV2.S COVID-19 vaccine or a placebo.

As to this clone: The identical CDR3 is also encoded by other nucleotide sequences in the sample. This rearrangement joins TRBV7-9 to TRBJ1-2, with a weak D call TRBD1 (5 bases). CDR3 length: 12 amino acids. V lost 5 bases, J lost 8 bases, and 12 bases lay in between. CDR1 is SEHNR and CDR2 is FQNEAQ in the germline V gene (reference sequence). The chain's CDR3 is CASSPGQAGYTF. The CDR3 DNA sequence: TGTGCCAGCAGCCCCGGACAAGCAGGCTACACCTTC.

The rearrangement uses TRBV2 and TRBJ1-2; 9 nucleotides match TRBD1. Losses at the gene ends were 11 bases for V and 6 bases for J; bases not matched to a gene: 13. In germline, CDR1 is SNHLY, CDR2 FYNNEI. This CDR3 contains 14 residues. CDR3 in amino acids: CADSVGQGMNGYTF. The CDR3 DNA reads as TGTGCCGACAGCGTTGGACAGGGGATGAATGGCTACACCTTC.

For the CDR3, the DNA is TGCAGTGCTCCCCCCCGGGATACGCAGTATTTT. This encodes CSAPPRDTQYF. The chain links TRBV20-1 to TRBJ2-3; D call uncertain. The germline V gene encodes CDR1 DFQATT and CDR2 SNEGSKA (reference sequence). Trimming took 5 bases from V and 6 from J, leaving 9 bases between them. CDR3 length: 11 amino acids.

The rearrangement joins TRBV7-9 to TRBJ2-7; D is unresolved. V was cut by 2 bases and J by 2 bases, with 7 bases left in between. The CDR3 consists of 13 residues. CDR1 and CDR2 from the germline V gene are SEHNR and FQNEAQ (reference sequence). CDR3 DNA sequence: TGTGCCAGCAGCTTACAAGCTCCCTACGAGCAGTACTTC. This sequence encodes CASSLQAPYEQYF.

V usage is TRBV6-6 and J usage is TRBJ2-7; 8 nucleotides agree with TRBD2. Germline CDR1 is MNHNY and CDR2 is SVGAGI (reference sequence). Unmatched junction bases numbered 18, after V lost 5 bases and J lost 6 bases. This CDR3 has 17 amino acids. The CDR3 bases are TGTGCCAGCAGTCGTACCGGCCCGGGACTAGTTGGCTTCGAGCAGTACTTC. It yields the protein CASSRTGPGLVGFEQYF.

The CDR3 here is CASSGPGDEQFF. CDR3 nucleotides: TGTGCCAGCAGTGGCCCCGGGGATGAGCAGTTCTTC. The chain uses TRBV6-4 and TRBJ2-1, with D perhaps TRBD2 (5 bases). With 4 bases removed from V and 8 bases from J, the gap between germline ends came to 9 bases. Germline loops: CDR1 MRHNA, CDR2 SNTAGT. The CDR3 length is 12 residues.

DNA of the CDR3: TGTGCCATCTGGCAGGGAGTGGGCACAGATACGCAGTATTTT. Its protein is CAIWQGVGTDTQYF. V and J are TRBV10-3 and TRBJ2-3, with D perhaps TRBD1 or TRBD2 (5 bases each). CDR3 length: 14 residues. The V gene lost 8 bases and the J gene lost 1 base, with 13 bases spanning the gap. Germline assignment: CDR1 ENHRY and CDR2 SYGVKD.

J is TRBJ1-1 and V is TRBV7-2; weak D call: TRBD1 (5 bases). Germline-derived CDR1 and CDR2 are SGHTA and FQGNSA. The CDR3 extends over 17 amino acids. Trimming cost V 5 bases and J 0 bases, with 19 bases left between them. Here the CDR3 DNA reads TGTGCCAGCAGCGTCCAGGGACGGAGATTCATGAACACTGAAGCTTTCTTT. Translating it yields CASSVQGRRFMNTEAFF.